The 5 T cell receptor beta chains below come from one sample, sequenced in a study of control samples from healthy donors and cancer patients (dated by TCRdb to about 2020). The protocol used for the library was the immunoSEQ multiplex PCR assay. Not all clones reach the TCRdb copy of this immuneACCESS table, which keeps in-frame sequences only. Checked studies attribute under half of the gap to unresolved V genes and leave the rest unexplained. Here the sample has about 160,000 clones; around 90% occur a single time. The top ten clonotypes cover roughly 0.64% of the sample. Source material: blood. The receptors stem from a woman in her twenties or thirties in good health.

The V gene is TRBV5-1, the J gene TRBJ1-4; 9 nucleotides agree with TRBD1. The V segment lost 4 bases and the J segment 0 bases; nucleotides outside the gene matches: 4. CDR1 SGHRS and CDR2 YFSETQ come from the germline V gene. This CDR3 has 16 residues. Here the CDR3 reads CASSPTGGTTNEKLFF. The CDR3, as DNA: TGCGCCAGCAGCCCGACAGGGGGGACAACTAATGAAAAACTGTTTTTT.

The V and J genes are TRBV25-1 and TRBJ2-1, with 12 bases matching TRBD2. Trimming cost V 2 bases and J 4 bases; bases outside gene matches: 6. The CDR3 consists of 17 residues. The germline V gene encodes CDR1 MGHDK and CDR2 SYGVNS. CDR3 coding DNA: TGTGCCAGCAGTGAAACTAGCGGGAGGCCGAGGTACAATGAGCAGTTCTTC. It codes for CASSETSGRPRYNEQFF.

The chain recombines TRBV28 with TRBJ2-7; D may be TRBD2 (6 bases). Looked up from germline, CDR1 is MDHEN and CDR2 is SYDVKM. The V end was cut by 6 bases, the J end by 3 bases, with 18 bases between. The CDR3 has 15 residues. CDR3 loop: CASRSGSLGDYEQYF. DNA of the CDR3: TGTGCCAGCAGGAGCGGGTCCCTCGGAGACTACGAGCAGTACTTC. Combining the CDR3 with reference TRBV28 and TRBJ2-7 gives the whole variable domain DVKVTQSSRYLVKRTGEKVFLECVQDMDHENMFWYRQDPGLGLRLIYFSYDVKMKEKGDIPEGYSVSREKKERFSLILESASTNQTSMYLCASRSGSLGDYEQYFGPGTRLTVT.

The chain recombines TRBV27 with TRBJ2-1; 11 nucleotides match TRBD2. There are 15 residues in the CDR3. V trimming: 1 base; J trimming: 6 bases; junction bases outside the gene matches: 2. Per germline, CDR1 MNHEY and CDR2 SMNVEV (reference sequence). The DNA of the CDR3 is TGTGCCAGCAGTTTATTGGGGACTAGCGGCAATGAGCAGTTCTTC. Protein product: CASSLLGTSGNEQFF.

This chain links TRBV12-3 or TRBV12-4 with TRBJ2-2; D is undetermined. With 5 bases removed from V and 2 bases from J, the gap between germline ends came to 0 bases. The CDR3 loop spans 11 amino acids. In DNA form, the CDR3 reads TGTGCCAGCAGTAACACCGGGGAGCTGTTTTTT. This codes for CASSNTGELFF.